Sequencing of this T cell receptor beta chain was carried out in a study of T cell repertoires in cytomegalovirus infection. At the level of the study: Alongside well-studied HLA-B-restricted CMV epitopes, recently identified HLA-C-restricted CMV epitopes were also used. In public TCR beta signatures, there were indications of both CMV infection and matching HLA type.

The V and J ends lost 5 bases and 7 bases respectively, with 14 bases between them. The germline gives CDR1 SGHVS, CDR2 FQNEAQ. This CDR3 is 14 amino acids long. The table lists this clonotype with a few counts. What it binds is unknown. Each CDR3 protein is one row after TCRdb ran MiXCR on the reads. The sample includes about 570,000 distinct CDR3 sequences, over 35% of them seen just once. Sequences were derived from cultured PBMCs, sampled from culture after CMV antigen stimulation. The receptor's source is a human donor in good health (CMV status not recorded). Some clones in this sample may be carry-over from other donors' samples. V usage is TRBV7-8 and J usage is TRBJ1-4, with D uncertain. This CDR3 is CASSPRRISEKLFF. The DNA of the CDR3 is TGTGCCAGCAGCCCCCGCCGTATTTCTGAAAAACTGTTTTTT.